This T cell receptor beta chain was obtained from a study of T cell repertoires in cytomegalovirus infection. Study background: Both CMV infection and a matching HLA type were indicated by public TCR beta signatures.

V lost 5 bases to trimming and J lost 4 bases, with 14 bases between them. The CDR3 length is 14 residues. Study-wide findings and caveats: Cumulative frequency of public TCR beta families picked out carriers of CMV plus the relevant HLA. HLA-C-restricted CMV-specific TCR beta clonotypes prevailed in the ex vivo response.

Each CDR3 protein is one row after TCRdb ran MiXCR on the reads. Among around 350,000 distinct CDR3 sequences listed, less than 20% were seen once. This clonotype has a count of ten or more. The antigen remains undetermined. The TCR was taken from a human donor in good health (CMV status not recorded). Some clones in this sample may be carry-over from other donors' samples. Sequencing was performed on PBMCs. The chain carries TRBV12-3 or TRBV12-4 and TRBJ1-1, with D unclear. The CDR3 reads CASSVLSVLTEAFF. CDR3 in DNA: TGTGCCAGCAGTGTATTATCGGTACTCACTGAAGCTTTCTTT.